Sequencing of this TCR beta chain was carried out in a study of CD8 T cells in Susac syndrome. RNA in amounts of roughly 0.5 to 1 ug was reverse transcribed with random hexamers. One entry per CDR3 protein, called by TCRdb with MiXCR from the immunoSEQ multiplex PCR reads. There are about 280,000 distinct CDR3 sequences in the sample; approximately 85% occur only once, and approximately 0.12% lies in the top ten. Sequencing of TCR beta, carried out with a high-throughput approach, was applied to CD8+ and CD4+ T cells from the blood. In contrast to the negatively isolated CD8+ and CD4+ T cells, TEMRA cells were FACS-enriched. This CDR3 comprises 15 residues. Germline V CDR1 and CDR2: MNHEY, SMNVEV (reference sequence). J gave up 4 bases and V 6 bases, and 5 bases lay outside the gene matches.

The sequence derives from a human donor with multiple sclerosis. The gene calls are TRBV27 and TRBJ2-2; 10 bases map to TRBD2. Sequencing was carried out using CD8+ T cells from PBMCs. This CDR3 is CASRGLAAATGELFF. In DNA, the CDR3 is TGTGCCAGCAGAGGACTAGCGGCGGCCACCGGGGAGCTGTTTTTT.